Below are 27 T cell receptor beta chains sequenced from a single sample in a study of T cell responses to AZD1222 COVID-19 vaccine. Sequencing used immunoSEQ multiplex PCR; TCRdb keeps in-frame clones, though not all of them. The sample gives approximately 150,000 clones, 90% of which show up once; around 6.3% is in the top ten. This specimen consisted of peripheral blood, obtained 28 days after the second AZD1222 dose. The receptors here all came from an adult who received the AZD1222 COVID-19 vaccine.

V usage is TRBV6-5 and J usage is TRBJ2-7; TRBD2 aligns across 8 bases. Trimming took 2 bases from V and 2 from J; bases not matched to a gene: 5. The germline V gene encodes CDR1 MNHEY and CDR2 SVGAGI. This CDR3 region has 15 residues. The CDR3 DNA reads as TGTGCCAGCAGTTACAGCGGGGGAACGGCCTACGAGCAGTACTTC. This encodes CASSYSGGTAYEQYF.

The V and J genes are TRBV28 and TRBJ1-5; possible D gene TRBD1, 6 bases. There are 14 residues in the CDR3. V lost 3 bases and J lost 6, with 12 bases in between. Germline V gene data show CDR1 as MDHEN and CDR2 as SYDVKM. This CDR3 reads CASSLYRAGQPQHF. As DNA, the CDR3 is TGTGCCAGCAGTTTGTACAGGGCTGGTCAGCCCCAGCATTTT.

This clone was observed once. The V gene is TRBV4-1, the J gene TRBJ1-1, with unresolved D. Germline-derived CDR1 and CDR2 are MGHRA and YSYEKL. CDR3 size: 15 residues. Trimming removed 0 bases from V and 1 base from J, with 9 bases in between. CDR3 protein: CASSQDRWGNTEAFF. CDR3 DNA sequence: TGCGCCAGCAGCCAAGATCGATGGGGGAACACTGAAGCTTTCTTT.

The chain couples TRBV5-6 to TRBJ1-5, with 9 bases identical to TRBD1. The CDR3 contains 14 residues. In germline, CDR1 is SGHDT, CDR2 YYEEEE. The junction had 4 bases not matched to a gene; V was cut back by 4 bases and J by 5 bases. CDR3 in DNA: TGTGCCAGCAGCAAGACAGGGGGTGATCAGCCCCAGCATTTT. As protein: CASSKTGGDQPQHF.

The chain combines TRBV9 with TRBJ2-3, with TRBD2 matching 10 bases. V lost 0 bases to trimming and J lost 5 bases; unmatched junction nucleotides: 6. Germline V gene lookup returns CDR1 SGDLS and CDR2 YYNGEE. CDR3 size: 16 residues. CDR3 sequence (DNA): TGTGCCAGCAGCGTAGTCGCTAGCGGGAGAGGAGATACGCAGTATTTT. Encoded protein: CASSVVASGRGDTQYF.

This clone was counted between two and nine times. DNA for the CDR3: TGTGCCAGCAAGACTAGCGGGAGATTTTATGAGCAGTTCTTC. Its protein product is CASKTSGRFYEQFF. The chain has TRBV19 and TRBJ2-1, with 12 bases aligning to TRBD2. The CDR3 totals 14 residues. After removal of 9 bases from V and 8 bases from J, the junction contained 8 bases not matched to a gene. Germline V gene lookup returns CDR1 LNHDA and CDR2 SQIVND (reference sequence).

The chain is built from TRBV4-3 and TRBJ1-1, with 8 bases matching TRBD1. The germline gives CDR1 LGHNA, CDR2 YSLEER. After removal of 3 bases from V and 8 bases from J, the junction contained 20 bases not matched to a gene. This CDR3 contains 18 residues. The CDR3 coding sequence is TGCGCCAGCAGCCAGGTCTACGGGACAGGCGCAACAAATAGGGAAGCTTTCTTT. Translated: CASSQVYGTGATNREAFF.

The genes are TRBV11-2 and TRBJ2-5, with D possibly matching TRBD1 (6 bases). Trimming left V 5 bases short and J 2 bases short, with 12 bases between. This CDR3 contains 14 residues. Germline V gene data show CDR1 as SGHAT and CDR2 as FQNNGV. The DNA for the CDR3 is TGTGCCAGCAGCCTCGGGACATCTCAAGAGACCCAGTACTTC. Protein product: CASSLGTSQETQYF. Variable domain in full (rest from reference TRBV11-2 and TRBJ2-5): EAGVAQSPRYKIIEKRQSVAFWCNPISGHATLYWYQQILGQGPKLLIQFQNNGVVDDSQLPKDRFSAERLKGVDSTLKIQPAKLEDSAVYLCASSLGTSQETQYFGPGTRLLVL.

Judged by abundance, this clone is medium-sized. The chain has TRBV3-1 (or the pseudogene TRBV3-2) and TRBJ2-5, with D hard to call. CDR1 is LGHDT and CDR2 is YNNKEL in the germline V gene (reference sequence). The CDR3 is 11 amino acids. Trimming took 4 bases from V and 7 from J, leaving 7 bases between them. CDR3 region: CASSLLTTQYF. Written as DNA, the CDR3 is TGTGCCAGCAGCCTCCTCACGACCCAGTACTTC.

The rearrangement joins TRBV5-1 to TRBJ1-5; D is ambiguous. Germline assignment: CDR1 SGHRS and CDR2 YFSETQ. This CDR3 contains 13 residues. Trimming pared 0 bases from V and 5 bases from J, leaving 6 bases between. The CDR3 nucleotides are TGCGCCAGCAGCTTGGATTCTTATCAGCCCCAGCATTTT. Encoded protein: CASSLDSYQPQHF.

The chain links TRBV7-9 to TRBJ2-5, with 7 bases that match TRBD2. In germline, CDR1 is SEHNR, CDR2 FQNEAQ (reference sequence). Trimming removed 7 bases from V and 4 bases from J; junction bases left unmatched: 6. This CDR3 spans 13 amino acids. CDR3 protein: CASMNGGRETQYF. The CDR3, as DNA: TGTGCCAGCATGAACGGGGGGAGAGAGACCCAGTACTTC.

CDR3 sequence (DNA): TGCGCCAGCAGCTTGGGGGGTAGCAATCAGCCCCAGCATTTT. Its translation: CASSLGGSNQPQHF. The chain employs TRBV5-1 and TRBJ1-5; D gene uncertain. The length of the CDR3 is 14 residues. Germline V CDR1 and CDR2: SGHRS, YFSETQ. Trimming stripped 0 bases from V and 0 bases from J, with 4 bases between.

The chain combines TRBV11-2 with TRBJ1-2; the D is unclear. The CDR3 length is 13 residues. Germline CDR1 and CDR2: SGHAT and FQNNGV. Trimming left V 3 bases short and J 4 bases short, with 9 bases between. This CDR3 is CASSLDGIYGYTF. The CDR3 DNA sequence: TGTGCCAGCAGCTTGGACGGAATCTATGGCTACACCTTC.

The chain has TRBV7-8 and TRBJ1-3; perhaps TRBD1 as D (5 bases). From germline, CDR1 is SGHVS and CDR2 FQNEAQ. The germline V and J ends were trimmed by 5 bases and 0 bases, with 11 bases remaining between them. This CDR3 is 15 amino acids long. CDR3 DNA sequence: TGTGCCAGCAGCCGAGGGGAGGCCTCTGGAAACACCATATATTTT. This gives the protein CASSRGEASGNTIYF.

The chain uses TRBV11-3 and TRBJ2-1; weak D call: TRBD2 (6 bases). The germline V gene encodes CDR1 SGHNT and CDR2 YENEEA. CDR3 length: 11 amino acids. V was cut by 5 bases and J by 9 bases, with 8 bases left in between. The CDR3 spells CASSQEGEQFF. The CDR3 DNA reads as TGTGCCAGCAGCCAGGAGGGTGAGCAGTTCTTC.

The chain recombines TRBV6-6 with TRBJ2-7; D not certain. The V end was cut by 7 bases, the J end by 7 bases, with 23 bases between. The CDR3 covers 15 residues. From germline, CDR1 is MNHNY and CDR2 SVGAGI (reference sequence). CDR3 residues: CASTNAKVSYEEQYF. The CDR3 DNA reads as TGTGCCAGCACCAATGCGAAGGTCTCCTACGAGGAGCAGTACTTC.

In regard to this clone: A far more abundant clone sits one base away, making this likely a read error. The chain has TRBV6-6 and TRBJ2-5, with D possibly TRBD2 on 6 matching bases. CDR1 is MNHNY and CDR2 is SVGAGI in the germline V gene (reference sequence). The CDR3 runs 14 residues. V gave up 6 bases and J gave up 0 bases, with 11 bases separating them. The DNA for the CDR3 is TGTGCCAGCAGCTTTACTAGCCACCAAGAGACCCAGTACTTC. Amino acids: CASSFTSHQETQYF.

The rearrangement joins TRBV6-6 to TRBJ1-2; tentatively, D is TRBD1 (5 bases). The V end lost 11 bases, the J end lost 5 bases, and 15 bases lay between the germline ends. The CDR3 has 12 residues. Germline V gives CDR1 MNHNY, CDR2 SVGAGI (reference sequence). The CDR3 bases are TGTGCCGGCCAATCTACAGGTTATGGCTACACCTTC. Translating gives CAGQSTGYGYTF.

This clone was seen a handful of times. CDR3 sequence reads: CASSSGGGAGSYEQYF. In DNA, the CDR3 is TGTGCCAGCAGTTCAGGGGGGGGAGCAGGCTCCTACGAGCAGTACTTC. This sequence joins TRBV28 and TRBJ2-7, with D possibly called TRBD1 or TRBD2 (7 bases each). Germline assignment: CDR1 MDHEN and CDR2 SYDVKM. This CDR3 comprises 16 residues. V was shortened by 4 bases and J by 0 bases, with 16 bases between the two germline ends.

The genes are TRBV7-2 and TRBJ2-3; maybe TRBD2 (6 bases). Germline loops: CDR1 SGHTA, CDR2 FQGNSA. The ends were cut back, 5 bases at V and 2 bases at J, with 20 bases in the middle. The CDR3 is made up of 17 amino acids. CDR3 in amino acids: CASSQPASAGYTDTQYF. CDR3 sequence (DNA): TGTGCCAGCAGCCAACCCGCCTCGGCGGGATACACAGATACGCAGTATTTT.

There are a few counts of this clone. The gene calls are TRBV11-2 and TRBJ2-3; a possible D gene is TRBD2 (6 bases). CDR1 SGHAT and CDR2 FQNNGV come from the germline V gene. The CDR3 covers 15 residues. Deletions cut 4 bases from V and 14 bases from J, with 25 bases between. CDR3: CASSSGVAGNPALYF. CDR3 in DNA: TGTGCCAGCAGCTCCGGGGTGGCGGGAAACCCCGCTTTGTATTTT.

This clone came up once. The chain couples TRBV9 to TRBJ2-7, with 8 bases matching TRBD1. The V segment lost 3 bases and the J segment 4 bases; nucleotides outside the gene matches: 3. This CDR3 region has 13 residues. Per the germline V gene, CDR1 is SGDLS and CDR2 is YYNGEE. CDR3 region: CASSADRGYEQYF. In DNA form, the CDR3 reads TGTGCCAGCAGCGCTGACAGGGGTTACGAGCAGTACTTC.

The rearrangement links TRBV13 to TRBJ2-1; D may be TRBD2 (6 bases). Trimming took off 5 bases at V and 6 bases at J, with 17 bases between the two ends. The CDR3 consists of 15 residues. CDR1 and CDR2 from the germline V gene are PRHDT and FYEKMQ (reference sequence). CDR3 region: CASSTSGTEGNEQFF. As DNA, the CDR3 is TGTGCCAGCAGCACCTCCGGGACTGAGGGCAATGAGCAGTTCTTC. Full variable domain (rest looked up from reference TRBV13 and TRBJ2-1): AAGVIQSPRHLIKEKRETATLKCYPIPRHDTVYWYQQGPGQDPQFLISFYEKMQSDKGSIPDRFSAQQFSDYHSELNMSSLELGDSALYFCASSTSGTEGNEQFFGPGTRLTVL.

The rearrangement joins TRBV7-9 to TRBJ2-7, with 10 positions matching TRBD2. V lost 5 bases to trimming and J lost 5 bases; unmatched junction nucleotides: 9. This CDR3 is 15 amino acids long. Germline assignment: CDR1 SEHNR and CDR2 FQNEAQ (reference sequence). The CDR3 protein is CASSQAGGPQNEQYF. CDR3 nucleotides: TGTGCCAGCAGCCAAGCGGGGGGGCCTCAGAACGAGCAGTACTTC.

The chain is built from TRBV5-6 and TRBJ1-2, with D maybe TRBD1 (5 bases). CDR3 length equals 12 residues. V was pared by 0 bases and J by 13 bases, with 13 bases between. Germline V lookup: CDR1 SGHDT, CDR2 YYEEEE. CDR3 protein: CASSLERGRGTF. CDR3 in DNA: TGTGCCAGCAGCTTGGAGAGGGGCCGGGGCACCTTC.

This clone has a single count. J is TRBJ1-5 and V is TRBV19; 9 positions agree with TRBD1. V was clipped by 4 bases and J by 6 bases; unmatched bases: 10. The length of the CDR3 is 16 residues. Germline values: CDR1 LNHDA, CDR2 SQIVND (reference sequence). The CDR3 loop reads CASSTLTGGAGQPQHF. As DNA, the CDR3 is TGTGCCAGTAGTACCCTAACAGGGGGCGCGGGTCAGCCCCAGCATTTT.

This clone has only one observation. The genes are TRBV29-1 and TRBJ2-2, with unresolved D. Germline lookup yields CDR1 SQVTM and CDR2 ANQGSEA. V was trimmed by 2 bases and J by 5 bases, leaving 9 bases between them. This CDR3 comprises 13 residues. The CDR3 region is CSVEPRLTGELFF. Written as DNA, the CDR3 is TGCAGCGTTGAACCCCGTCTGACCGGGGAGCTGTTTTTT.